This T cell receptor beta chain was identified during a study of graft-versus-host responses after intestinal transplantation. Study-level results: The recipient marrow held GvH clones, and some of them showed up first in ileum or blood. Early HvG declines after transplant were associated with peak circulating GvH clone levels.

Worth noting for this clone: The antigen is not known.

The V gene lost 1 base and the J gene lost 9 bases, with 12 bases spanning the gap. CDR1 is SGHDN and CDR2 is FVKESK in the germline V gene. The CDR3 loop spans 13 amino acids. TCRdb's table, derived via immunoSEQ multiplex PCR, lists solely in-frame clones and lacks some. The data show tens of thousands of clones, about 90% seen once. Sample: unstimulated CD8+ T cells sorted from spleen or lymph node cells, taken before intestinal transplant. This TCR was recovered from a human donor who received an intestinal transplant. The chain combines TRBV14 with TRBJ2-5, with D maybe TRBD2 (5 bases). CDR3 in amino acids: CASSQVTGKAQYF. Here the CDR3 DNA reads TGTGCCAGCAGCCAAGTAACGGGAAAGGCCCAGTACTTC.